These T cell receptor beta chains were read from a single sample in a study of OX40 agonist ivuxolimab in advanced cancers. Generated by immunoSEQ multiplex PCR, the TCRdb table keeps only in-frame clones and is missing some. Of fewer than 100,000 clones listed, roughly 87% are singletons. The material sequenced was CD4+ or CD8+ T cells sorted from blood, taken in a trial of the OX40 agonist ivuxolimab. These receptors were taken from an adult with an advanced solid tumor such as melanoma, head and neck, liver or kidney cancer. CDR3s include the opening cysteine and the closing phenylalanine or tryptophan. D genes are given only for firm matches.

d_call	v_call	j_call	cdr3_nt	cdr3_aa
-	TRBV27	TRBJ2-1	TGTGCCAGCAGTTTAAGAGGGGTTGGACCCAATGAGCAGTTCTTC	CASSLRGVGPNEQFF
-	TRBV19	TRBJ1-1	TGTGCCAGTAGTGCCCTAGGGGGGTTTTCTGAAGCTTTCTTT	CASSALGGFSEAFF
-	TRBV28	TRBJ2-6	TGTGCCAGCAGTTTTGCGGGACTGTTCTCTGGGGCCAACGTCCTGACTTTC	CASSFAGLFSGANVLTF
-	TRBV15	TRBJ2-5	TGTGCCACCAGCAGGGACAGCCAAGAGACCCAGTACTTC	CATSRDSQETQYF
TRBD1	TRBV7-9	TRBJ1-2	TGTGCCAGCAGCTCATTCTCAGGGGGTTGGTATGGCTACACCTTC	CASSSFSGGWYGYTF
-	TRBV5-1	TRBJ2-1	TGCGCCAGCAGCTTGGCGGACAATGAGCAGTTCTTC	CASSLADNEQFF
-	TRBV2	TRBJ1-5	TGTGCCAGCAACGGGGTGGTGAGCAATCAGCCCCAGCATTTT	CASNGVVSNQPQHF
TRBD2	TRBV29-1	TRBJ2-3	TGCAGCGTCTGGGGGGGGAGCGGGGAACTCAACCGAGGCACAGATACGCAGTATTTT	CSVWGGSGELNRGTDTQYF
TRBD1	TRBV5-1	TRBJ2-5	TGCGCCAGCAGCTGGACAGGGGGCGAGGAGACCCAGTACTTC	CASSWTGGEETQYF
TRBD1	TRBV10-3	TRBJ2-2	TGTGCCATCAGAGAGACAGGGGCGGCCGGGGAGCTGTTTTTT	CAIRETGAAGELFF
-	TRBV5-1	TRBJ2-3	TGCGCCAGCAGCTTGGCCTCACGAGATACGCAGTATTTT	CASSLASRDTQYF
-	TRBV28	TRBJ1-1	TGTGCCAGCAGTTTACGGGTGTCGACTGAAGCTTTCTTT	CASSLRVSTEAFF